This T cell receptor beta chain appears in the sequencing data of a study of CD8 T cells in ankylosing spondylitis. A word on this clonotype: Its target is not known.

Preparation of TCR beta libraries was done by quantitative 5'-RACE with molecular barcodes. Each CDR3 protein is one row after TCRdb ran MiXCR on the 5' RACE reads. The profile shows about 330,000 distinct CDR3 sequences, 6.5% to 10% of them singletons. Study observations and caveats: Within ankylosing spondylitis blood, a TCR beta motif made up of eight or nine highly homologous variants appeared to be characteristic.

The clonotype comes from a male donor with ankylosing spondylitis. Sequencing used blood, either unsorted or a sorted T cell fraction (not recorded which).

CDR3 residues: CAIRPNGGTYEQYF. DNA of the CDR3: TGTGCCATCAGACCAAACGGGGGGACCTACGAGCAGTACTTC. V is TRBV10-3 and J is TRBJ2-7, with 7 positions matching TRBD2. Per the germline V gene, CDR1 is ENHRY and CDR2 is SYGVKD. V was clipped by 6 bases and J by 2 bases; unmatched bases: 7. The CDR3 runs to 14 residues.